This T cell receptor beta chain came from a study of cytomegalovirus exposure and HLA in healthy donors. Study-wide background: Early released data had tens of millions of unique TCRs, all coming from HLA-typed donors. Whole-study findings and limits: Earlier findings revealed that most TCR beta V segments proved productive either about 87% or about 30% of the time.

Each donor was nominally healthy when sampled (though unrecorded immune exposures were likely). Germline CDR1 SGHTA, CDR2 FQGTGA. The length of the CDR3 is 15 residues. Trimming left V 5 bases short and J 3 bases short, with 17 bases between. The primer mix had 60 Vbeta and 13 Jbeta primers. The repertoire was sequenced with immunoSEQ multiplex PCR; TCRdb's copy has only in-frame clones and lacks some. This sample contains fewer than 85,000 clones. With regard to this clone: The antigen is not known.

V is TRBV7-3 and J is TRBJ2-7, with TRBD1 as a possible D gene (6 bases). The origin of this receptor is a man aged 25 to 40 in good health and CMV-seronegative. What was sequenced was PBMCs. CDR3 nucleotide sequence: TGTGCCAGCAGCCGCGATCCTCGGGACAACTACGAGCAGTACTTC. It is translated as CASSRDPRDNYEQYF.